Presented here are 24 T cell receptor beta chains from one specimen sequenced in a study of identical twins. TCRdb fed the 5' RACE reads into MiXCR, producing one record per CDR3 protein. The repertoire holds 550,000 to 800,000 distinct CDR3 sequences, with around 7.4% as singletons. This sample was also put to use in a study of yellow fever vaccine responses in identical twins.

Sequencing input: PBMCs. The receptor set was obtained from a woman aged 18-29 years in good health.

The chain combines TRBV20-1 with TRBJ2-4; D may be TRBD1 (5 bases). V lost 0 bases and J lost 1, with 13 bases in between. This CDR3 contains 16 residues. Per the germline V gene, CDR1 is DFQATT and CDR2 is SNEGSKA (reference sequence). In DNA, the CDR3 is TGCAGTGCTAGAGATTTGCCAGGGTGGGCCAAAAACATTCAGTACTTC. This translates into CSARDLPGWAKNIQYF.

J is TRBJ2-7 and V is TRBV6-1, with D hard to call. Germline values: CDR1 MNHNS, CDR2 SASEGT. The CDR3 is 15 amino acids. In DNA, the CDR3 is TGTGCCAGCGGTGACCACAGAGTTTCCACCTACGAGCAGTACGTC. Translated, it gives CASGDHRVSTYEQYV.

This clonotype has just a few counts. V and J are TRBV5-1 and TRBJ2-1; TRBD2 agrees at 10 bases. The CDR3 sequence is 16 residues long. Germline lookup yields CDR1 SGHRS and CDR2 YFSETQ. J lost 7 bases, V lost 4 bases, and 11 bases had no gene match. For the CDR3, the DNA is TGCGCCAGCAGCCAAGCGGCAGCGGGGGGGCTTAATGAGCAGTTCTTC. Protein product: CASSQAAAGGLNEQFF.

This clonotype was observed a handful of times. The J gene is TRBJ2-7, the V gene TRBV27; D is unresolved. Germline V gene sequence: CDR1 MNHEY, CDR2 SMNVEV (reference sequence). The V gene lost 3 bases and the J gene lost 8 bases, with 14 bases spanning the gap. This CDR3 is 13 amino acids long. CDR3 amino acids: CASSFKGSYQQYF. The CDR3 nucleotides are TGTGCCAGCAGTTTCAAAGGGTCTTATCAGCAGTACTTC.

This clonotype has more than one count but fewer than ten. This sequence joins TRBV7-7 and TRBJ2-2; the match to TRBD2 covers 7 bases. This CDR3 contains 16 residues. After removal of 2 bases from V and 4 bases from J, the junction contained 7 bases not matched to a gene. The germline V gene has CDR1 SSHAT and CDR2 FNYEAQ (reference sequence). The CDR3 here is CASSLSPAGLTGELFF. CDR3 nucleotide sequence: TGTGCCAGCAGCTTATCTCCAGCGGGGCTCACCGGGGAGCTGTTTTTT.

This chain connects TRBV20-1 to TRBJ1-1; D is unclear. In germline, CDR1 is DFQATT, CDR2 SNEGSKA (reference sequence). Trimming removed 4 bases at V and 6 bases at J, with 9 bases between. CDR3 length: 11 amino acids. The CDR3 is CSAIFGPEAFF. The CDR3 region has the DNA TGCAGTGCTATATTCGGGCCTGAAGCTTTCTTT.

The chain employs TRBV5-6 and TRBJ2-7; D might be TRBD2 (6 bases). V was clipped by 4 bases and J by 7 bases, with 30 bases between them. Germline V gene lookup returns CDR1 SGHDT and CDR2 YYEEEE. The CDR3 loop spans 18 amino acids. DNA of the CDR3: TGTGCCAGCAGCGGGGGGTACCGCCGAGGAACTACTACGTGGGAGCAGTACGTC. Protein sequence: CASSGGYRRGTTTWEQYV.

This clonotype was found many times. This chain uses TRBV5-1 with TRBJ2-3, with TRBD2 identical over 9 bases. Germline V gene sequence: CDR1 SGHRS, CDR2 YFSETQ. V gave up 4 bases and J gave up 5 bases; unmatched junction bases: 11. The CDR3 runs to 16 residues. The CDR3 DNA reads as TGCGCCAGCAGCCAGAACTTATTAGCGGGAGTAGATACGCAGTATTTT. Encoded protein: CASSQNLLAGVDTQYF.

The chain joins TRBV5-1 to TRBJ2-2; possibly TRBD2 for D (6 bases). This CDR3 region has 15 residues. The germline V and J ends were trimmed by 4 bases and 1 base, with 11 bases remaining between them. Germline V gives CDR1 SGHRS, CDR2 YFSETQ. CDR3: CASSPISGNTGELFF. The CDR3 DNA is TGCGCCAGCAGCCCCATTAGCGGGAACACCGGGGAGCTGTTTTTT.

This clonotype was observed a handful of times. This rearrangement joins TRBV11-2 to TRBJ2-7; D gene ambiguous. Trimming pared 0 bases from V and 3 bases from J, leaving 6 bases between. The CDR3 consists of 13 residues. The germline gives CDR1 SGHAT, CDR2 FQNNGV. The CDR3 DNA is TGTGCCAGCAGCTTAGAGGCGTACTACGAGCAGTACGTC. Its protein product is CASSLEAYYEQYV.

This clonotype was counted only a few times. This chain connects TRBV15 to TRBJ2-7, with 9 nucleotides matching TRBD1. Trimming took 0 bases from V and 7 from J; bases not matched to a gene: 7. In germline, CDR1 is LNHNV, CDR2 YYDKDF (reference sequence). This CDR3 contains 15 residues. CDR3 sequence: CATSRESRTGAEQYF. The CDR3 region has the DNA TGTGCCACCAGCAGAGAGTCTAGGACAGGGGCGGAGCAGTACTTC.

In its sample, this clonotype was seen a few times. This chain joins TRBV5-5 and TRBJ1-1; the D is unclear. V dropped 4 bases and J dropped 1 base, with 14 bases sitting between them. There are 15 residues in the CDR3. The V gene's germline CDR1 is SGHKS and CDR2 YYEKEE (reference sequence). The DNA for the CDR3 is TGTGCCAGCAGCCCACCCAGGCTCTGGAACACTGAAGCTTTCTTT. It encodes CASSPPRLWNTEAFF.

This rearrangement joins TRBV28 to TRBJ2-1, with D maybe TRBD1 (6 bases). The CDR3 consists of 13 residues. The V end lost 8 bases, the J end lost 1 base, and 9 bases lay between the germline ends. The germline CDR1 and CDR2 sequences are MDHEN and SYDVKM. CDR3 nucleotides: TGTGCCAGCTACAGGGTGTCCTACAATGAGCAGTTCTTC. This translates into CASYRVSYNEQFF.

The V call is TRBV5-1, the J call TRBJ1-1, with D unclear. The CDR3 consists of 14 residues. The germline V and J ends were trimmed by 3 bases and 4 bases, with 13 bases remaining between them. Looked up from germline, CDR1 is SGHRS and CDR2 is YFSETQ. The CDR3 is CASSWRERSTEAFF. The CDR3 nucleotides read TGCGCCAGCAGCTGGCGGGAGAGGAGCACTGAAGCTTTCTTT.

There are a few counts of this clonotype. The chain carries TRBV29-1 and TRBJ2-1; the match to TRBD2 covers 9 bases. V gave up 3 bases and J gave up 4 bases; unmatched junction bases: 4. CDR1 SQVTM and CDR2 ANQGSEA come from the germline V gene. The CDR3 runs 14 residues. The DNA for the CDR3 is TGCAGCGTTGATGGGACTAGCCTTTACAATGAGCAGTTCTTC. Translating gives CSVDGTSLYNEQFF.

This clonotype was seen repeatedly, ten times or more. The rearrangement links TRBV10-2 to TRBJ2-3; tentatively, D is TRBD2 (5 bases). Per the germline V gene, CDR1 is WSHSY and CDR2 is SAAADI. The CDR3 runs to 14 residues. Trimming cost V 7 bases and J 5 bases, with 16 bases left between them. The CDR3, as DNA: TGCGCCAGCACTCCTTTTAGCGAGGGAGATACGCAGTATTTT. Its translation is CASTPFSEGDTQYF.

In this sample, this clonotype turned up a few times. The V and J genes are TRBV12-3 or TRBV12-4 and TRBJ2-7; no firm D call. This CDR3 is built from 14 residues. Trimming removed 5 bases from V and 5 bases from J, with 16 bases in between. The CDR3 region has the DNA TGTGCCAGCAGTCCCCAGGTCGGTTCACACGAGCAGTACTTC. Its translation is CASSPQVGSHEQYF.

This chain links TRBV12-3 or TRBV12-4 with TRBJ1-5; D gene ambiguous. The CDR3 is 14 residues long. Trimming left V 4 bases short and J 4 bases short, with 11 bases between. This chain's CDR3 is CASSSKPGNQPQHF. In nucleotides, the CDR3 is TGTGCCAGCAGTTCCAAACCCGGAAATCAGCCCCAGCATTTT.

DNA for the CDR3: TGTGCCAGCACCGAGGGGGGGCAGCCCTATGGCTACACCTTC. This codes for CASTEGGQPYGYTF. The gene calls are TRBV9 and TRBJ1-2, with a weak D call TRBD1 (6 bases). Germline CDR1 SGDLS, CDR2 YYNGEE. V was clipped by 6 bases and J by 4 bases, with 16 bases between them. The CDR3 has 14 residues.

V is TRBV7-6 and J is TRBJ2-1, with 9 bases lining up with TRBD1. CDR1 is SGHVS and CDR2 is FNYEAQ in the germline V gene. The CDR3 is 17 amino acids. V was pared by 5 bases and J by 5 bases, with 13 bases of the junction left unmatched. CDR3 loop: CASSLGDLQGADNEQFF. CDR3 nucleotides: TGTGCCAGCAGCCTCGGGGACCTACAGGGGGCAGACAATGAGCAGTTCTTC.

This clonotype was seen a handful of times. V gene TRBV7-8 combines with J gene TRBJ1-6, with D possibly TRBD1 on 6 matching bases. Trimming took off 4 bases at V and 5 bases at J, with 15 bases between the two ends. The CDR3 has 16 residues. The germline gives CDR1 SGHVS, CDR2 FQNEAQ. CDR3 in DNA: TGTGCCAGCAGCTCGGACAGCTTTACGAATAATTCACCCCTCCACTTT. The encoded protein is CASSSDSFTNNSPLHF.

This clonotype was counted ten times or more. This rearrangement joins TRBV28 to TRBJ2-3, with TRBD2 identical over 8 bases. From germline, CDR1 is MDHEN and CDR2 SYDVKM. The length of the CDR3 is 15 residues. V was clipped by 6 bases and J by 0 bases; unmatched bases: 5. The CDR3 nucleotides are TGTGCCAGCAGAACGAGCGGGAGAAGCACAGATACGCAGTATTTT. It specifies CASRTSGRSTDTQYF.

This chain joins TRBV6-5 and TRBJ2-7, with D possibly matching TRBD2 (6 bases). Deletions cut 0 bases from V and 3 bases from J, with 15 bases between. Germline V gives CDR1 MNHEY, CDR2 SVGAGI. The CDR3 contains 16 residues. CDR3 protein: CASSYSGGKDIYEQYF. The CDR3, as DNA: TGTGCCAGCAGTTACTCGGGCGGGAAGGATATCTACGAGCAGTACTTC.

This clonotype appeared a few times. This chain uses TRBV5-1 with TRBJ1-4; TRBD1 matches 8 bases. The ends lost 3 bases at V and 0 bases at J; junction bases unmatched: 7. The CDR3 runs to 17 residues. Germline values: CDR1 SGHRS, CDR2 YFSETQ. The CDR3 spells CASSWGGTGATNEKLFF. CDR3 nucleotides: TGCGCCAGCAGCTGGGGGGGGACAGGCGCAACTAATGAAAAACTGTTTTTT.